This section outlines one TCR beta chain sequence together with its context. This sample was taken from a study of blood T cell repertoires in COVID-19. Clones were read by immunoSEQ multiplex PCR, and TCRdb kept only the in-frame ones, dropping some. The table lists approximately 290,000 clones, over 75% of them singletons. V was pared by 5 bases and J by 5 bases, with 3 bases of the junction left unmatched. This CDR3 is 15 amino acids long. The germline CDR1 and CDR2 sequences are SGHVS and FQNEAQ. Input material: PBMCs or T cells enriched from blood (not recorded which). The receptor was isolated from a woman younger than 45 who had recovered from COVID-19. This rearrangement joins TRBV7-8 to TRBJ2-1; 13 bases match TRBD2. This CDR3 reads CASSPGLAGHNEQFF. Written as DNA, the CDR3 is TGTGCCAGCAGCCCGGGACTAGCGGGACACAATGAGCAGTTCTTC.